This T cell receptor beta chain was profiled in a study of blood T cells in healthy people across ages. Study information: Template-switching capture recovered about one barcoded beta molecule per two T cells. Regarding the study as a whole: While age rose, TCR beta diversity per million T cells dropped in a roughly linear way. More naive CD4+ cells and higher diversity marked long-lived donors relative to aged donors.

In each sample, at least 6 million PBMCs were isolated. The second PCR ran about 6 to 12 cycles with a sample-barcoded 5' primer and J-beta primers. TCRdb fed the 5' RACE reads into MiXCR, producing one record per CDR3 protein. Of 1.5 million to 2 million distinct CDR3 sequences listed, about two fifths were seen once; the top ten hold 23%. Regarding this clonotype: Its antigen is not identified.

The germline gives CDR1 LNHNV, CDR2 YYDKDF (reference sequence). This CDR3 contains 15 residues. With 0 bases removed from V and 6 bases from J, the gap between germline ends came to 14 bases. The chain has TRBV15 and TRBJ1-2; D is unresolved. The sequence was obtained from a human donor in good health. Sample: blood. Here the CDR3 reads CATSRDLAPVNGYTF. The CDR3 DNA is TGTGCCACCAGCAGAGATTTAGCGCCAGTCAATGGCTACACCTTC.